A single sample gave rise to the 5 T cell receptor beta chains below, sequenced in a study of blood T cell repertoires in COVID-19. Repertoires were generated with immunoSEQ multiplex PCR, while TCRdb's copy carries only in-frame clones and drops some. The top ten clones hold roughly 6.5% of a sample with over 200,000 clones, about nine tenths of them seen once. Sample: peripheral blood. The origin of the receptors is a man aged 60 to 75 who had recovered from COVID-19.

V and J are TRBV2 and TRBJ2-1, with 10 nucleotides matching TRBD1. This CDR3 contains 15 residues. V gave up 1 base and J gave up 4 bases; unmatched junction bases: 1. Germline V lookup: CDR1 SNHLY, CDR2 FYNNEI. The CDR3 reads CASSEEDRGYNEQFF. The CDR3 DNA is TGTGCCAGCAGTGAAGAGGACAGGGGGTACAATGAGCAGTTCTTC.

This clone was found once. Other DNA sequences in this specimen translate into the identical CDR3. V and J are TRBV6-5 and TRBJ2-7; 8 bases are shared with TRBD2. This CDR3 contains 15 residues. V shed 0 bases and J 6 bases; nucleotides not matched to a gene: 7. CDR1 is MNHEY and CDR2 is SVGAGI in the germline V gene. The CDR3 here is CASSYSASGRLEQYF. CDR3 DNA: TGTGCCAGCAGTTACTCGGCCAGCGGGAGACTCGAGCAGTACTTC.

V is TRBV19 and J is TRBJ2-1; 12 bases agree with TRBD2. Looked up from germline, CDR1 is LNHDA and CDR2 is SQIVND (reference sequence). The CDR3 contains 18 residues. The trim removed 4 bases at V and 5 bases at J, leaving 12 bases unmatched. CDR3 DNA: TGTGCCAGTAGTACCAGGGTTGGGACTAGCGGGCGGGACAATGAGCAGTTCTTC. Its translation: CASSTRVGTSGRDNEQFF.

The V gene is TRBV6-5, the J gene TRBJ2-3, with 10 bases identical to TRBD2. The J segment lost 1 base and the V segment lost 8 bases, leaving 3 bases of the junction unmatched. The CDR3 has 14 residues. CDR1 and CDR2 from the germline V gene are MNHEY and SVGAGI. CDR3 amino acids: CASRAGGGTDTQYF. The CDR3 DNA reads TGTGCCAGCCGAGCGGGGGGGGGCACAGATACGCAGTATTTT.

This clone occurred once. This could be a read error, since a much larger clone is one nucleotide away. The genes are TRBV18 and TRBJ1-2, with TRBD1 matching over 7 bases. The germline CDR1 and CDR2 sequences are KGHSH and LQKENI. The CDR3 spans 17 residues. The CDR3 protein is CASLPQQTRQGNYGYTF. CDR3 coding DNA: TGTGCCAGCTTACCACAACAGACCAGACAGGGAAACTATGGCTACACCTTC.